This T cell receptor beta chain emerged from a study of shared clonotypes between healthy human individuals. Study-wide results and caveats: Naive subsets typically showed greater estimated richness than memory subsets. Naive CD4 clonotypes overlapped across a handful of donors at around 4.7%.

This clone was recorded once. What it recognizes is unknown. CDR1 is KGHSH, CDR2 LQKENI, per germline. After removal of 4 bases from V and 3 bases from J, the junction contained 8 bases not matched to a gene. CDR3 length: 16 amino acids. Sequencing was performed with immunoSEQ multiplex PCR; in TCRdb, only in-frame clones are kept and a portion is missing. The sample contains some 1.5 million clones, 95% to 99% of which appear only once. Material: naive CD4+ T cells sorted from blood. As for subset: CD45RA+ positively selected. The chain carries TRBV18 and TRBJ2-4; TRBD1 matches at 8 bases. The TCR comes from a man aged 25-45 years in good health. DNA for the CDR3: TGTGCCAGCTCACGCGACCAGGGGGCCATCAAAAACATTCAGTACTTC. Translated, it gives CASSRDQGAIKNIQYF.